A selection of T cell receptor beta chains follows, all from one sample in a study of T cell responses to AZD1222 COVID-19 vaccine. Using immunoSEQ multiplex PCR, the repertoire was profiled, and TCRdb retains in-frame clones only, with some absent. The data show more than 100,000 clones, about 90% seen once. This specimen consisted of peripheral blood, obtained on day 0 of AZD1222 vaccination. The receptors shown here come from an adult in good health. The CDR3 runs from the conserved cysteine through the conserved F or W. D genes are given only for firm matches. Size tells how often a clone was seen (once, few, many) or the class of an expanded clone, and some rows leave it out.

TRBD1	15	once	TRBV27	TRBJ2-3	CASSLGQDSTDTQYF	TGTGCCAGCAGTCTAGGACAGGATAGCACAGATACGCAGTATTTT
NA	16	few	TRBV6-5	TRBJ1-4	CASSYTPWTTNEKLFF	TGTGCCAGCAGTTACACCCCATGGACAACTAATGAAAAACTGTTTTTT
NA	14	NA	TRBV7-9	TRBJ1-2	CASSFPGGSYGYTF	TGTGCCAGCAGCTTCCCCGGGGGAAGCTATGGCTACACCTTC
NA	14	NA	TRBV5-4	TRBJ1-1	CASSAQTGNTEAFF	TGTGCCAGCAGCGCACAAACAGGGAACACTGAAGCTTTCTTT
TRBD1	14	NA	TRBV7-7	TRBJ2-3	CASSSDRGSDTQYF	TGTGCTAGCAGCTCGGACAGGGGGTCAGATACGCAGTATTTT
NA	14	NA	TRBV19	TRBJ1-3	CASSITFSGNTIYF	TGTGCCAGTAGTATAACCTTCTCTGGAAACACCATATATTTT
TRBD1	18	NA	TRBV4-1	TRBJ2-2	CASSPAGQEDRGPGELFF	TGCGCCAGCAGCCCCGCCGGACAGGAGGATCGAGGGCCCGGGGAGCTGTTTTTT
NA	12	once	TRBV12-5	TRBJ2-5	CASGLVEETQYF	TGTGCTAGTGGTTTGGTAGAAGAGACCCAGTACTTC
NA	12	NA	TRBV2	TRBJ1-5	CASAGGNQPQHF	TGTGCCAGCGCGGGCGGCAATCAGCCCCAGCATTTT
NA	14	NA	TRBV4-1	TRBJ1-2	CASSQGVRDYGYTF	TGCGCCAGCAGCCAGGGGGTGAGGGACTATGGCTACACCTTC
TRBD2	18	NA	TRBV7-2	TRBJ2-1	CASSLVRTSGVSYNEQFF	TGTGCCAGCAGCTTAGTACGGACTAGCGGGGTCTCCTACAATGAGCAGTTCTTC
NA	14	NA	TRBV7-8	TRBJ2-7	CASSLGLLGYEQYF	TGTGCCAGCAGCTTAGGACTCTTGGGGTACGAGCAGTACTTC
TRBD1	12	NA	TRBV10-3	TRBJ2-7	CAISEQGYEQYF	TGTGCCATCAGTGAACAGGGGTACGAGCAGTACTTC
TRBD1	17	NA	TRBV24-1	TRBJ2-1	CATSDLSPGTGWNEQFF	TGTGCCACCAGTGACTTGAGTCCGGGGACAGGTTGGAATGAGCAGTTCTTC
NA	11	few	TRBV5-6	TRBJ2-7	CASSLAGKQYF	TGTGCCAGCAGCTTGGCAGGCAAGCAGTACTTC
NA	16	NA	TRBV27	TRBJ2-2	CASSLRRQANTGELFF	TGTGCCAGCAGTTTGAGGAGGCAGGCAAACACCGGGGAGCTGTTTTTT
TRBD2	14	NA	TRBV28	TRBJ2-7	CASSLSGRNYEQYF	TGTGCCAGCAGTTTAAGCGGGAGGAACTACGAGCAGTACTTC
NA	16	once	TRBV5-5	TRBJ2-7	CASSRRRDSISYEQYF	TGTGCCAGCAGCCGTCGACGGGACTCTATATCCTACGAGCAGTACTTC
NA	15	NA	TRBV6-1	TRBJ1-1	CASSERIQGNTEAFF	TGTGCCAGCAGTGAAAGGATACAGGGAAACACTGAAGCTTTCTTT
NA	15	NA	TRBV9	TRBJ1-2	CASSVEGRGNYGYTF	TGTGCCAGCAGCGTAGAAGGAAGGGGTAACTATGGCTACACCTTC
NA	18	once	TRBV28	TRBJ2-3	CASRHHSGASPVADTQYF	TGTGCCAGCAGGCACCACTCCGGGGCCAGCCCGGTCGCAGATACGCAGTATTTT
NA	14	NA	TRBV2	TRBJ2-2	CASSEVGGSGELFF	TGTGCCAGCAGTGAAGTAGGGGGGTCCGGGGAGCTGTTTTTT
NA	18	NA	TRBV28	TRBJ1-2	CASWRPPGHTRRRDGYTF	TGTGCCAGTTGGAGGCCTCCGGGACACACGAGACGAAGGGATGGCTACACCTTC
NA	14	NA	TRBV27	TRBJ2-7	CASMLTALSYEQYF	TGTGCCAGCATGCTTACAGCCCTCTCCTACGAGCAGTACTTC
NA	13	NA	TRBV27	TRBJ1-2	CASSSSQGSGYTF	TGTGCCAGCAGTTCGTCCCAGGGTTCTGGCTACACCTTC
NA	13	few	TRBV18	TRBJ1-2	CASSPGQGEGYTF	TGTGCCAGCTCACCCGGGCAGGGAGAAGGCTACACCTTC
TRBD2	16	NA	TRBV28	TRBJ2-1	CASSFLIAGSYNEQFF	TGTGCCAGCAGTTTCCTTATAGCGGGAAGTTACAATGAGCAGTTCTTC
NA	13	NA	TRBV5-1	TRBJ1-2	CASSLTYAGGYTF	TGCGCCAGCAGCTTGACCTATGCGGGCGGCTACACCTTC
NA	13	NA	TRBV4-1	TRBJ2-5	CASSQREGETQYF	TGCGCCAGCAGCCAGCGGGAAGGGGAGACCCAGTACTTC
TRBD1	15	NA	TRBV6-1	TRBJ1-5	CASSELSGGVQPQHF	TGTGCCAGCAGTGAATTGTCAGGGGGCGTTCAGCCCCAGCATTTT
NA	14	NA	TRBV6-5	TRBJ2-1	CASSSSFSYNEQFF	TGTGCCAGCAGTTCCTCATTCTCCTACAATGAGCAGTTCTTC
NA	14	NA	TRBV6-5	TRBJ1-4	CASSYGSRNEKLFF	TGTGCCAGCAGTTACGGTAGCCGTAATGAAAAACTGTTTTTT
NA	18	NA	TRBV21-1	TRBJ2-5	CASSKDAKSRTPQETQYF	TGTGCCAGCAGCAAAGATGCGAAGAGTCGGACACCACAAGAGACCCAGTACTTC
TRBD1	15	NA	TRBV4-1	TRBJ1-1	CASSNDRGRYAEAFF	TGCGCCAGCAGCAACGACAGGGGGCGTTACGCTGAAGCTTTCTTT
TRBD1	12	NA	TRBV6-2/TRBV6-3	TRBJ2-7	CASSGTGYEQYF	TGTGCCAGCAGCGGGACAGGGTACGAGCAGTACTTC
NA	15	NA	TRBV5-1	TRBJ2-2	CASSVSGRNTGELFF	TGCGCCAGCAGCGTTAGCGGCCGAAACACCGGGGAGCTGTTTTTT
TRBD2	17	once	TRBV9	TRBJ2-5	CASSPGLAGGREETQYF	TGTGCCAGCAGCCCGGGACTAGCGGGGGGGCGCGAAGAGACCCAGTACTTC
NA	15	NA	TRBV2	TRBJ2-3	CASIPRGLRVVTQYF	TGTGCCAGCATCCCCCGGGGTCTCCGGGTGGTAACGCAGTATTTT
NA	13	NA	TRBV7-2	TRBJ1-2	CASSLVGEGGYTF	TGTGCCAGCAGCTTAGTTGGTGAGGGTGGCTACACCTTC
NA	12	NA	TRBV5-5	TRBJ1-1	CASSLAFSEAFF	TGTGCCAGCAGCTTGGCCTTCTCTGAAGCTTTCTTT
NA	16	NA	TRBV18	TRBJ1-3	CASSPGGGNSGNTIYF	TGTGCCAGCTCACCGGGCGGTGGGAACTCTGGAAACACCATATATTTT
TRBD1	13	NA	TRBV12-3/TRBV12-4	TRBJ2-7	CASRRTGTYEQYF	TGTGCCAGCCGAAGGACAGGGACGTACGAGCAGTACTTC
NA	15	NA	TRBV6-5	TRBJ2-7	CASIPNLLGPYEQYF	TGTGCCAGCATCCCTAATCTTCTCGGCCCCTACGAGCAGTACTTC
TRBD2	14	NA	TRBV7-2	TRBJ2-1	CASSLEPSGNEQFF	TGTGCCAGCAGCTTAGAGCCTAGCGGGAATGAGCAGTTCTTC
TRBD2	16	NA	TRBV6-5	TRBJ2-1	CASSYSGGGAYNEQFF	TGTGCCAGCAGTTACTCTGGCGGGGGGGCCTACAATGAGCAGTTCTTC
NA	11	NA	TRBV21-1	TRBJ1-2	CASNMDCGYTF	TGTGCCAGCAATATGGACTGTGGCTACACCTTC
NA	14	NA	TRBV27	TRBJ2-3	CASSLRTAQDTQYF	TGTGCCAGCAGTTTGCGGACTGCGCAGGATACGCAGTATTTT
NA	13	NA	TRBV2	TRBJ1-1	CASSDELGTEAFF	TGTGCCAGCAGCGACGAACTGGGGACTGAAGCTTTCTTT
TRBD1	16	NA	TRBV10-3	TRBJ1-5	CAITGTGDYSNQPQHF	TGTGCCATTACCGGGACAGGAGACTATAGCAATCAGCCCCAGCATTTT
NA	11	NA	TRBV28	TRBJ2-4	CASTRENIQYF	TGTGCCAGCACCAGGGAGAACATTCAGTACTTC
NA	14	NA	TRBV27	TRBJ2-7	CASSFGRASYEQYF	TGTGCCAGCAGTTTTGGCAGGGCGTCCTACGAGCAGTACTTC
NA	12	NA	TRBV3-1/TRBV3-2	TRBJ1-6	CASSPWGSPLHF	TGTGCCAGCAGCCCGTGGGGATCACCCCTCCACTTT
TRBD1	16	NA	TRBV3-1/TRBV3-2	TRBJ1-2	CASSQAYRGLDYGYTF	TGTGCCAGCAGCCAAGCTTACAGGGGATTGGACTATGGCTACACCTTC
NA	15	NA	TRBV6-1	TRBJ1-2	CASSESQGTNYGYTF	TGTGCCAGCAGTGAATCCCAGGGAACTAACTATGGCTACACCTTC
NA	11	NA	TRBV29-1	TRBJ1-2	CSVATDYGYTF	TGCAGCGTTGCCACTGACTATGGCTACACCTTC
NA	13	few	TRBV12-3/TRBV12-4	TRBJ1-2	CASSLQGNYGYTF	TGTGCCAGCAGTTTACAGGGCAACTATGGCTACACCTTC